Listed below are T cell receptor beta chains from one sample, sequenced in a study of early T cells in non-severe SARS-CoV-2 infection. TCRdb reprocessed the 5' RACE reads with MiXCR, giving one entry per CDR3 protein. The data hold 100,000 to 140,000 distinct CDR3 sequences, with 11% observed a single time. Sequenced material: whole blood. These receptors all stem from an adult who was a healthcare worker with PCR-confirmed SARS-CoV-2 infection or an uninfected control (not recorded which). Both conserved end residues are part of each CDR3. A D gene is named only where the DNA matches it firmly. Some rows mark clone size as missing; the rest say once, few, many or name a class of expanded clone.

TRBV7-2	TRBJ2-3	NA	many	CASSLFADTQYF	TGTGCCAGCAGCTTATTCGCAGATACGCAGTATTTT
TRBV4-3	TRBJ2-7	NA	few	CASSQEISYEQYF	TGCGCCAGTTCACAGGAAATCTCCTACGAGCAGTACTTC
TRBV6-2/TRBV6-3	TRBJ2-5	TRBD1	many	CASSDGQGAVETQYF	TGTGCCAGCAGTGACGGACAGGGAGCTGTAGAGACCCAGTACTTC
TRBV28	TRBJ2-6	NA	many	CASSLFAGTSGANVLTF	TGTGCCAGCAGTTTATTTGCGGGAACCTCTGGGGCCAACGTCCTGACTTTC
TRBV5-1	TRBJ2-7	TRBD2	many	CASSLFGTSGAHEQYF	TGCGCCAGCAGCTTGTTTGGGACTAGCGGGGCCCACGAGCAGTACTTC
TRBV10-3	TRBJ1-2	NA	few	CAISDNGAYGYTF	TGTGCCATCAGTGATAATGGAGCCTATGGCTACACCTTC
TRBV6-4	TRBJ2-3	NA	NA	CASSPDTTDTQYF	TGTGCCAGCAGTCCTGATACCACAGATACGCAGTATTTT
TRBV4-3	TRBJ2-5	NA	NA	CASSQGRHNQETQYF	TGCGCCAGCAGCCAAGGCCGACATAACCAAGAGACCCAGTACTTC
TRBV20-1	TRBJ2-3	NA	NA	CSARDRGVWADTQYF	TGCAGTGCTAGAGACCGCGGGGTATGGGCAGATACGCAGTATTTT
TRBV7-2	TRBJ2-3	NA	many	CASSLNVGWADTQYF	TGTGCCAGCAGCTTAAACGTGGGATGGGCAGATACGCAGTATTTT
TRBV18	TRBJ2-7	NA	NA	CASSRGATTYEQYF	TGTGCCAGCTCACGCGGGGCCACGACCTACGAGCAGTACTTC
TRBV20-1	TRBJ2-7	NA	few	CSASQGLLGYEQYF	TGCAGTGCTAGCCAGGGACTGCTTGGGTACGAGCAGTACTTC
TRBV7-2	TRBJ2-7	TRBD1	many	CASSLGTGSDEQYF	TGTGCCAGCAGCTTGGGGACAGGGTCCGACGAGCAGTACTTC
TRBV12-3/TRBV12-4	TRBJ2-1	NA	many	CASSPTETIRQFF	TGTGCCAGCAGTCCTACAGAAACCATTAGGCAGTTCTTC
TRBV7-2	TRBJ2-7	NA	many	CASSFEGTGSRQYF	TGTGCCAGCAGCTTCGAGGGAACAGGGTCAAGGCAGTACTTC
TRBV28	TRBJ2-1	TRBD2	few	CASVLLAGGPYNEQFF	TGTGCCAGCGTTCTCCTAGCGGGAGGGCCCTACAATGAGCAGTTCTTC
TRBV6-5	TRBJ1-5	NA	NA	CASRHRRYSNQPQHF	TGTGCCAGCCGCCACAGGAGATATAGCAATCAGCCCCAGCATTTT
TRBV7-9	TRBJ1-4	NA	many	CASSLDQGWEKANEKLFF	TGTGCCAGCAGCTTAGATCAGGGATGGGAGAAGGCTAATGAAAAACTGTTTTTT
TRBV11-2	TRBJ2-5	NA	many	CASSGPRSETQYF	TGTGCCAGCAGCGGCCCGAGATCGGAGACCCAGTACTTC
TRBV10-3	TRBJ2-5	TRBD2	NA	CAISESPGAGDETQYF	TGTGCCATCAGTGAGTCCCCGGGAGCGGGGGATGAGACCCAGTACTTC
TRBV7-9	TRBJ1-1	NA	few	CASSSSANTEAFF	TGTGCCAGCAGCTCCTCAGCGAACACTGAAGCTTTCTTT
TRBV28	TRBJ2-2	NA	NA	CASSLSGYSGELFF	TGTGCCAGCAGTTTGTCAGGGTACAGCGGGGAGCTGTTTTTT
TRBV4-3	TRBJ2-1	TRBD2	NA	CASSQDGSGRVPYNEQFF	TGCGCCAGCAGCCAAGACGGGAGCGGGAGGGTCCCCTACAATGAGCAGTTCTTC
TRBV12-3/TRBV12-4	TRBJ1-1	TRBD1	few	CASSSSGGGTEAFF	TGTGCCAGCAGTTCCTCAGGGGGAGGTACTGAAGCTTTCTTT
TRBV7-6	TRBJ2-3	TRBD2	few	CASSTPLAGEAPDTQYF	TGTGCCAGCAGCACACCACTAGCGGGAGAGGCTCCAGATACGCAGTATTTT
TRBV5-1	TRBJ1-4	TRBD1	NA	CASSIWGQTATNEKLFF	TGCGCCAGCAGCATATGGGGACAGACCGCAACTAATGAAAAACTGTTTTTT
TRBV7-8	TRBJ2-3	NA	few	CASKNDPSTDTQYF	TGTGCCAGCAAGAACGACCCTAGCACAGATACGCAGTATTTT
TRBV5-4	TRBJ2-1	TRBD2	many	CASSPGLVVNEQFF	TGTGCCAGCAGCCCGGGACTAGTGGTCAATGAGCAGTTCTTC
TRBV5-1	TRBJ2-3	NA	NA	CASSGRDGATDTQYF	TGCGCCAGCAGCGGCCGGGACGGGGCCACAGATACGCAGTATTTT
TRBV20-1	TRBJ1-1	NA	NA	CSARGFGRQLASHDTEAFF	TGCAGTGCTAGGGGATTCGGTAGGCAATTGGCAAGTCATGACACTGAAGCTTTCTTT
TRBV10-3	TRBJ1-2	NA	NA	CAISDDWNRARSYGYTF	TGTGCCATCAGTGATGATTGGAATCGGGCCAGGTCTTATGGCTACACCTTC
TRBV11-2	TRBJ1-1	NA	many	CASRLKMGATEAFF	TGTGCCAGCAGACTTAAAATGGGGGCAACTGAAGCTTTCTTT
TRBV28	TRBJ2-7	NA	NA	CASSRRTAEQYF	TGTGCCAGCAGTCGCCGTACAGCCGAGCAGTACTTC
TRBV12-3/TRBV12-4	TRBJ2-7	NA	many	CASTNRMRYEQYF	TGTGCCAGCACGAACAGGATGAGGTACGAGCAGTACTTC
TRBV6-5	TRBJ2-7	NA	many	CASSYVGTYEQYF	TGTGCCAGCAGTTACGTAGGGACCTACGAGCAGTACTTC
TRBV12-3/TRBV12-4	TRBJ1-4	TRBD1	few	CASSLGTGEKLFF	TGTGCCAGCAGTTTAGGGACAGGGGAAAAACTGTTTTTT
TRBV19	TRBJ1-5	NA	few	CASSIEGRNQPQHF	TGTGCCAGTAGTATTGAGGGACGTAATCAGCCCCAGCATTTT